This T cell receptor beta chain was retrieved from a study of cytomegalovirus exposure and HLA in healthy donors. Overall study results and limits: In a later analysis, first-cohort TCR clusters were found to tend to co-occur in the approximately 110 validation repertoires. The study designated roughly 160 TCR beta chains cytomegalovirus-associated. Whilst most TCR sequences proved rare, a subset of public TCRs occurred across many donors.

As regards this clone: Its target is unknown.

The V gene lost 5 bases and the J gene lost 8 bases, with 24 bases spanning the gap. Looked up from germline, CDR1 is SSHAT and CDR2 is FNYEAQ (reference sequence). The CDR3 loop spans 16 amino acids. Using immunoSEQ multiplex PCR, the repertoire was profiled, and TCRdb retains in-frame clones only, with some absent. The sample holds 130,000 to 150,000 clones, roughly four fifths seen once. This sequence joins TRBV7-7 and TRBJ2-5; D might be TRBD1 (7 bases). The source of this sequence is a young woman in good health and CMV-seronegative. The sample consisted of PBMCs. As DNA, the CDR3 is TGTGCCAGCAGCGGGCCCCTGGCAGGGGGGAAGAGTACCCAGTACTTC. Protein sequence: CASSGPLAGGKSTQYF.